A selection of T cell receptor beta chains follows, all from one sample in a study of T cell repertoires and HLA-DP antigens. No cognate antigen is known for these TCRs. Measured with immunoSEQ multiplex PCR; TCRdb has only the in-frame clones, and not every one. The table lists about 73,000 clones, roughly 75% of them singletons. The sample comprised CD4+ T cells from PBMCs. These receptors were collected from a man aged 60 to 69 in good health and CMV-seronegative. CDR3s include the opening cysteine and the closing phenylalanine or tryptophan. The D gene is left open where the match is weak. Not all rows give a size; the values are once, few, many and, for expanded clones, a class.

j_gene: TRBJ1-6
v_gene: TRBV6-5
d_gene: NA
abundance: NA
CDR3nt: TGTGCCAGCACACGACAAACACAGAATTCACCCCTCCACTTT
CDR3aa: CASTRQTQNSPLHF

j_gene: TRBJ1-3
v_gene: TRBV18
d_gene: NA
abundance: NA
CDR3nt: TGTGCCAGCTCACCAGGGGGCGGATCTGGAAACACCATATATTTT
CDR3aa: CASSPGGGSGNTIYF

j_gene: TRBJ2-3
v_gene: TRBV4-1
d_gene: NA
abundance: NA
CDR3nt: TGCGCCAGCAGCCACCCCGCGAGCGGAAGCACAGATACGCAGTATTTT
CDR3aa: CASSHPASGSTDTQYF

j_gene: TRBJ2-7
v_gene: TRBV4-1
d_gene: TRBD1
abundance: NA
CDR3nt: TGCGCCAGCAGCCAAGGGATGGACAGGGAGGCTTACGAGCAGTACTTC
CDR3aa: CASSQGMDREAYEQYF

j_gene: TRBJ2-2
v_gene: TRBV14
d_gene: NA
abundance: NA
CDR3nt: TGTGCCAGCAGCCAATATTTAGGGGAGAACACCGGGGAGCTGTTTTTT
CDR3aa: CASSQYLGENTGELFF

j_gene: TRBJ2-5
v_gene: TRBV11-2
d_gene: TRBD2
abundance: NA
CDR3nt: TGTGCCAGCAGCTTAGGGAGGCGGGGGGGGCAAGAGACCCAGTACTTC
CDR3aa: CASSLGRRGGQETQYF

j_gene: TRBJ2-4
v_gene: TRBV4-2
d_gene: TRBD1
abundance: NA
CDR3nt: TGTGCCAGCAGCCAAGATCAGGACAGGGAAAAAGACATTCAGTACTTC
CDR3aa: CASSQDQDREKDIQYF

j_gene: TRBJ2-3
v_gene: TRBV6-5
d_gene: TRBD1
abundance: NA
CDR3nt: TGTGCCAGCAGTTACCAATCGGGACAGGGGACAGATACGCAGTATTTT
CDR3aa: CASSYQSGQGTDTQYF

j_gene: TRBJ1-2
v_gene: TRBV27
d_gene: TRBD1
abundance: few
CDR3nt: TGTGCCCCCCACCCCCAGGGGGGGGACTATGGCTACACCTTC
CDR3aa: CAPHPQGGDYGYTF

j_gene: TRBJ1-1
v_gene: TRBV6-5
d_gene: NA
abundance: NA
CDR3nt: TGTGCCAGCGGGGGAGTCGGTGAAGCTTTCTTT
CDR3aa: CASGGVGEAFF

j_gene: TRBJ2-1
v_gene: TRBV7-6
d_gene: TRBD2
abundance: NA
CDR3nt: TGTGCCAGCAGCCCTCGGACTAGCGGGAGTGGCGATGAGCAGTTCTTC
CDR3aa: CASSPRTSGSGDEQFF

j_gene: TRBJ1-2
v_gene: TRBV2
d_gene: NA
abundance: few
CDR3nt: TGTGCCAGCAGAATTTTACAGAGCATCTCGGGCTACACCTTC
CDR3aa: CASRILQSISGYTF

j_gene: TRBJ1-2
v_gene: TRBV30
d_gene: NA
abundance: once
CDR3nt: TGTGCCTGGAGTGGGGTATCCTATGGCTACACCTTC
CDR3aa: CAWSGVSYGYTF

j_gene: TRBJ1-5
v_gene: TRBV10-2
d_gene: TRBD1
abundance: NA
CDR3nt: TGCGCCAGCGGGACAGGAAGTCTGGGAGGCAATCAGCCCCAGCATTTT
CDR3aa: CASGTGSLGGNQPQHF

j_gene: TRBJ2-3
v_gene: TRBV28
d_gene: TRBD2
abundance: NA
CDR3nt: TGTGCCAGCACCAAGCGGGGGGGACCCACAGATACGCAGTATTTT
CDR3aa: CASTKRGGPTDTQYF

j_gene: TRBJ2-3
v_gene: TRBV6-6
d_gene: NA
abundance: NA
CDR3nt: TGTGCCAGCAGTTCATCGCGGCAGGCAGTTACAGATACGCAGTATTTT
CDR3aa: CASSSSRQAVTDTQYF

j_gene: TRBJ2-2
v_gene: TRBV4-3
d_gene: TRBD2
abundance: NA
CDR3nt: TGCGCCAGCCGCGAAAACCCGGGACTAGGTAGCCCCGGGGAGCTGTTTTTT
CDR3aa: CASRENPGLGSPGELFF

j_gene: TRBJ2-3
v_gene: TRBV9
d_gene: TRBD2
abundance: NA
CDR3nt: TGTGCCAGCAGCGCCTCTTCCAGTAGCGGGAGTCCAGATACGCAGTATTTT
CDR3aa: CASSASSSSGSPDTQYF

j_gene: TRBJ1-2
v_gene: TRBV28
d_gene: NA
abundance: NA
CDR3nt: TGTGCCAGCAGTGACCCCAGGCCCCCTGGGTATGGCTACACCTTC
CDR3aa: CASSDPRPPGYGYTF

j_gene: TRBJ1-5
v_gene: TRBV6-6
d_gene: TRBD1
abundance: NA
CDR3nt: TGTGCCAGCTGGGACAGCACTATCAGCAATCAGCCCCAGCATTTT
CDR3aa: CASWDSTISNQPQHF

j_gene: TRBJ2-5
v_gene: TRBV18
d_gene: NA
abundance: once
CDR3nt: TGTGCCAGCTCACCAATTGTTCGCGGAAACCAAGAGACCCAGTACTTC
CDR3aa: CASSPIVRGNQETQYF

j_gene: TRBJ2-6
v_gene: TRBV7-9
d_gene: NA
abundance: NA
CDR3nt: TGTGCCAGCAGCTTCGGCGTCTCTGGGGCCAACGTCCTGACTTTC
CDR3aa: CASSFGVSGANVLTF

j_gene: TRBJ1-2
v_gene: TRBV7-9
d_gene: NA
abundance: NA
CDR3nt: TGTGCCAGCAGCTTAGTATCTAATCACGATGGCTACACCTTC
CDR3aa: CASSLVSNHDGYTF

j_gene: TRBJ1-4
v_gene: TRBV10-3
d_gene: TRBD1
abundance: NA
CDR3nt: TGTGCCATCAGTGAGTCGACAGGGGGCTCGGGAAAACTGTTTTTT
CDR3aa: CAISESTGGSGKLFF

j_gene: TRBJ1-2
v_gene: TRBV5-6
d_gene: NA
abundance: NA
CDR3nt: TGTGCCAGCACCAGATATGGTCAGAGCTATGGCTACACCTTC
CDR3aa: CASTRYGQSYGYTF

j_gene: TRBJ2-3
v_gene: TRBV5-5
d_gene: NA
abundance: once
CDR3nt: TGTGCCAGCAGCTTCTGGGGGCGGGCGGCAGATACGCAGTATTTT
CDR3aa: CASSFWGRAADTQYF

j_gene: TRBJ1-5
v_gene: TRBV5-1
d_gene: TRBD1
abundance: NA
CDR3nt: TGCGCCAGCAGCTCAGGGGGAATTGGGCAGCCCCAGCATTTT
CDR3aa: CASSSGGIGQPQHF

j_gene: TRBJ2-1
v_gene: TRBV28
d_gene: NA
abundance: NA
CDR3nt: TGTGCCGGCCAAACCGGGGACCTCTACAATGAGCAGTTCTTC
CDR3aa: CAGQTGDLYNEQFF

j_gene: TRBJ2-1
v_gene: TRBV2
d_gene: NA
abundance: NA
CDR3nt: TGTGCCAGCAGTTCCCCTCAGGGATTCTCCTACAATGAGCAGTTCTTC
CDR3aa: CASSSPQGFSYNEQFF

j_gene: TRBJ1-4
v_gene: TRBV28
d_gene: NA
abundance: NA
CDR3nt: TGTGCCAGCTTACGGACTGCTAATGAAAAACTGTTTTTT
CDR3aa: CASLRTANEKLFF

j_gene: TRBJ2-3
v_gene: TRBV4-1
d_gene: NA
abundance: NA
CDR3nt: TGCGCCAGCAGCCATCGTAGCGGCACAGATACGCAGTATTTT
CDR3aa: CASSHRSGTDTQYF